This T cell receptor beta chain emerged from a study of blood T cell repertoires in COVID-19. Sequencing used immunoSEQ multiplex PCR; TCRdb keeps in-frame clones, though not all of them. The data contain some 530,000 clones, 80% to 90% of them singletons. Living in about two dozen US areas, the participants were between 18 and 89 years of age. Participants' own reports of clinical history determined their cohort assignment. Symptom resolution, clearance, or two negative PCRs marked the recovered donors of Cohort 3. This CDR3 region has 15 residues. Germline CDR1 reads ENHRY; CDR2 reads SYGVKD. V was pared by 6 bases and J by 7 bases, with 19 bases between.

The chain recombines TRBV10-3 with TRBJ1-5; perhaps TRBD1 as D (6 bases). This receptor was taken from a woman between 55 and 75 years old who had recovered from COVID-19. The sample taken for sequencing was PBMCs or T cells enriched from blood (not recorded which). As DNA, the CDR3 is TGTGCCATCAGGGGGGAGGGGCAGGGGTTACAGCCCCAGCATTTT. This sequence encodes CAIRGEGQGLQPQHF.